This is a list of T cell receptor beta chains from one sample in a study of beta chain features in type 1 diabetes. Clones were read by immunoSEQ multiplex PCR, and TCRdb kept only the in-frame ones, dropping some. The data show 250,000 to 350,000 clones, roughly 11% seen once. Sequencing was done on a sample of naive CD4+ T cells from blood. The receptors derive from a woman under 40 in good health. Each CDR3 is given with its conserved first and last residue. D genes are given only for firm matches. The size entry is marked missing in some rows and otherwise reads once, few, many or a size class.

d_gene	j_gene	abundance	v_gene	CDR3nt	CDR3aa
NA	TRBJ1-4	NA	TRBV7-3	TGTGCCAGCAGCCTGGGGCTGGGGGAAAAACTGTTTTTT	CASSLGLGEKLFF
NA	TRBJ2-2	NA	TRBV28	TGTGCCAGCAGTTTAGGGGGGGCGGCCCCCACCGGGGAGCTGTTTTTT	CASSLGGAAPTGELFF
NA	TRBJ1-5	NA	TRBV2	TGTGCCAGCAGTGAGGCAGGCGCTCAGCCCCAGCATTTT	CASSEAGAQPQHF
TRBD1	TRBJ1-5	NA	TRBV28	TGTGCCAGCAGTTTAATGGGGACAGATAATCAGCCCCAGCATTTT	CASSLMGTDNQPQHF
TRBD1	TRBJ1-2	few	TRBV28	TGTGCCAGCACAGTCGTTTTGTCAGGGGGCGACTATGGCTACACCTTC	CASTVVLSGGDYGYTF
NA	TRBJ2-3	NA	TRBV11-1	TGTGCCAGCAGCTTCGCGGGAAGCACAGATACGCAGTATTTT	CASSFAGSTDTQYF
NA	TRBJ2-5	NA	TRBV18	TGTGCCAGCTCACCACTTCGGGAAGAGACCCAGTACTTC	CASSPLREETQYF
TRBD1	TRBJ1-2	NA	TRBV4-3	TGCGCCAGCAGACACGTGGGACAGGGGGCTTATGGCTACACCTTC	CASRHVGQGAYGYTF
NA	TRBJ2-1	few	TRBV29-1	TGCAGCGTTGTGCTGGGCAGCTTCTACAATGAGCAGTTCTTC	CSVVLGSFYNEQFF
TRBD2	TRBJ2-1	many	TRBV4-3	TGCGCCAGCAGCCAAGACCAGCGGGGCTACAATGAGCAGTTCTTC	CASSQDQRGYNEQFF
TRBD1	TRBJ1-4	few	TRBV4-1	TGCGCCAGCAGCTACGATTGGCCGGGACAGGGGGCTGAAAAACTGTTTTTT	CASSYDWPGQGAEKLFF
TRBD1	TRBJ2-1	NA	TRBV19	TGTGCCAGTAGTACCGGGACAGGGGGCTCCCTTTACAATGAGCAGTTCTTC	CASSTGTGGSLYNEQFF
NA	TRBJ2-7	NA	TRBV30	TGTGCCTGGGGGAGAGGTCTCTACGAGCAGTACTTC	CAWGRGLYEQYF
TRBD1	TRBJ2-7	few	TRBV25-1	TGTGCCAGCAGTCACACAGGGGGGCACGAGCAGTACTTC	CASSHTGGHEQYF
TRBD1	TRBJ2-7	NA	TRBV6-5	TGTGCCAGCAGCCAACAGGGGTACGAGCAGTACTTC	CASSQQGYEQYF
TRBD1	TRBJ2-5	few	TRBV9	TGTGCCAGCAGCGTAGGTCACAGGGGGCGAGAGACCCAGTACTTC	CASSVGHRGRETQYF
NA	TRBJ1-2	few	TRBV30	TGTGCCTGGAGGGTTGGGACAGGCTACACCTTC	CAWRVGTGYTF
TRBD2	TRBJ2-1	few	TRBV5-1	TGCGCCAGCAGCTTGACTACTAGCGGTGAGCAGTTCTTC	CASSLTTSGEQFF
NA	TRBJ2-3	few	TRBV7-2	TGTGCCAGCAGCTTTTATACAGATACGCAGTATTTT	CASSFYTDTQYF
TRBD2	TRBJ2-7	NA	TRBV27	TGTGCCAGCAGTCGGACTAGCGGAACCTACGAGCAGTACTTC	CASSRTSGTYEQYF
TRBD2	TRBJ2-1	NA	TRBV4-3	TGCGCCAGCAGCCAAGATCCCAGCGGGAGCTCCTACAATGAGCAGTTCTTC	CASSQDPSGSSYNEQFF
NA	TRBJ1-2	few	TRBV28	TGTGCCAGCAGTGTCTACAGGGTGAGGGGCTACACCTTC	CASSVYRVRGYTF
TRBD2	TRBJ2-4	few	TRBV28	TGTGCCAGCAGCACCACCTCTAGCGGGAGGCGGAACATTCAGTACTTC	CASSTTSSGRRNIQYF
TRBD1	TRBJ1-3	NA	TRBV7-9	TGTGCCAGCAGCGTCACGACAGGGACTGGAAACACCATATATTTT	CASSVTTGTGNTIYF
TRBD1	TRBJ1-1	few	TRBV5-4	TGTGCCAGCAGCTTGAAGGGACAGATGAACACTGAAGCTTTCTTT	CASSLKGQMNTEAFF
NA	TRBJ2-3	few	TRBV21-1	TGTGCCAGCACAGGGAATGGCCGGTGCGCACACACAGATACGCAGTATTTT	CASTGNGRCAHTDTQYF
NA	TRBJ2-6	NA	TRBV28	TGTGCCAGCAGCGGGAAAGACTCTGGGGCCAACGTCCTGACTTTC	CASSGKDSGANVLTF
NA	TRBJ2-7	few	TRBV5-1	TGCGCCAGCAGCCGGAGGGACTCCTCCTACGAGCAGTACTTC	CASSRRDSSYEQYF
NA	TRBJ2-1	NA	TRBV20-1	TGCAGTGCTAGGACTAGTGTCAGGCAGTTCTTC	CSARTSVRQFF
TRBD1	TRBJ2-2	few	TRBV15	TGTGCCACCAGCAGAAACAGGGGAATCACCGGGGAGCTGTTTTTT	CATSRNRGITGELFF
NA	TRBJ2-5	NA	TRBV11-1	TGTGCCAGCAGCCCGCCCCTAGCGGGACAGGAAGAGACCCAGTACTTC	CASSPPLAGQEETQYF
TRBD2	TRBJ2-1	NA	TRBV28	TGTGCCAGCGCCCCGGGGGGTACCTCTGGCGATGAGCAGTTCTTC	CASAPGGTSGDEQFF
TRBD2	TRBJ2-7	NA	TRBV19	TGTGCCAGTAGTACCCGCCGGACTAGCGGGAGTGGCGAGCAGTACTTC	CASSTRRTSGSGEQYF
TRBD1	TRBJ2-4	once	TRBV30	TGTGCCTGGACAGGGGGCTCCCGTCTAGTTGCCAAAAACATTCAGTACTTC	CAWTGGSRLVAKNIQYF
NA	TRBJ2-5	NA	TRBV6-1	TGTGCCAGCAGTGCTGCCAGCCTCCGGGGAGAGACCCAGTACTTC	CASSAASLRGETQYF
TRBD2	TRBJ2-5	few	TRBV11-1	TGTGCCAGCAGCTCTCAGGACGGGAGGGCTGAGACCCAGTACTTC	CASSSQDGRAETQYF
TRBD1	TRBJ2-2	few	TRBV28	TGTGCCAGCAGTTTAAGGGGACAGTACACCGGGGAGCTGTTTTTT	CASSLRGQYTGELFF
TRBD2	TRBJ2-5	NA	TRBV5-1	TGCGCCAGCAGCGGATGGACTAGCGGACAAGAGACCCAGTACTTC	CASSGWTSGQETQYF
TRBD2	TRBJ2-5	NA	TRBV7-9	TGTGCCAGCAGAAGTATTGGGGGACTAGTTGGAGAGACCCAGTACTTC	CASRSIGGLVGETQYF
NA	TRBJ1-1	NA	TRBV2	TGTGCCAGCCGTCGGCCCGGGGGAAGGGGAGGAACTGAAGCTTTCTTT	CASRRPGGRGGTEAFF